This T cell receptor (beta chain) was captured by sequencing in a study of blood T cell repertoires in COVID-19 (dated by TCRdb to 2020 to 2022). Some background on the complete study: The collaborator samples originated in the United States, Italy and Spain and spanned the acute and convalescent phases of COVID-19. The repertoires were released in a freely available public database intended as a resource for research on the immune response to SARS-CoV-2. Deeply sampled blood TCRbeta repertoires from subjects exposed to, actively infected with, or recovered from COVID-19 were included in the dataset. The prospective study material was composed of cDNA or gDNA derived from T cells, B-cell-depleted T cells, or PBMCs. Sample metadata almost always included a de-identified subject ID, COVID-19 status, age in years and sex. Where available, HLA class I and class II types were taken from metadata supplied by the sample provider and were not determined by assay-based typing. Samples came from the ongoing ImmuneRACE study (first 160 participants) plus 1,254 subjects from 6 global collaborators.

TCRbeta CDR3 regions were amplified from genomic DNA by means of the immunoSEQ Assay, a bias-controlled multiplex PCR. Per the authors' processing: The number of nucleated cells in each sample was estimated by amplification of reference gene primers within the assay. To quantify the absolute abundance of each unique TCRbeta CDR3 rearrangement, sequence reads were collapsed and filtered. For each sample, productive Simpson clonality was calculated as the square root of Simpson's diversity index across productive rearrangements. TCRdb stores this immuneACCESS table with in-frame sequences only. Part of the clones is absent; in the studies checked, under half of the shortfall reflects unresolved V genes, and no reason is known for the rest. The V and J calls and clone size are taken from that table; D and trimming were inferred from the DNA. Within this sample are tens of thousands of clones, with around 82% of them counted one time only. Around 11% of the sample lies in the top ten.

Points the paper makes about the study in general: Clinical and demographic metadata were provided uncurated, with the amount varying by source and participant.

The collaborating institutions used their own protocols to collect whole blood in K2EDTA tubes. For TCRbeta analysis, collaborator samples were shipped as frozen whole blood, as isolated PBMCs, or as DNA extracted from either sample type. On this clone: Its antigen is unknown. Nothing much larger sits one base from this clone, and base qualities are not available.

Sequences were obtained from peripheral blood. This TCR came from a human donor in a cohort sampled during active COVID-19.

The DNA sequence is given as TGTGCCAGCAGCTTGAAAAGGGGGCCCAATCAGCCCCAGCATTTT. The resulting protein is CASSLKRGPNQPQHF. This chain joins TRBV5-6 to TRBJ1-5, with 7 middle bases fitting TRBD1. CDR1 and CDR2 (SGHDT, YYEEEE) derive from the germline V gene. V trim: 1 base; J trim: 3 bases; unmatched bases: 4. From cysteine to phenylalanine, the CDR3 is 15 amino acids long. Only the CDR3 region is kept as DNA, spanning 45 bases read in frame from base 1.